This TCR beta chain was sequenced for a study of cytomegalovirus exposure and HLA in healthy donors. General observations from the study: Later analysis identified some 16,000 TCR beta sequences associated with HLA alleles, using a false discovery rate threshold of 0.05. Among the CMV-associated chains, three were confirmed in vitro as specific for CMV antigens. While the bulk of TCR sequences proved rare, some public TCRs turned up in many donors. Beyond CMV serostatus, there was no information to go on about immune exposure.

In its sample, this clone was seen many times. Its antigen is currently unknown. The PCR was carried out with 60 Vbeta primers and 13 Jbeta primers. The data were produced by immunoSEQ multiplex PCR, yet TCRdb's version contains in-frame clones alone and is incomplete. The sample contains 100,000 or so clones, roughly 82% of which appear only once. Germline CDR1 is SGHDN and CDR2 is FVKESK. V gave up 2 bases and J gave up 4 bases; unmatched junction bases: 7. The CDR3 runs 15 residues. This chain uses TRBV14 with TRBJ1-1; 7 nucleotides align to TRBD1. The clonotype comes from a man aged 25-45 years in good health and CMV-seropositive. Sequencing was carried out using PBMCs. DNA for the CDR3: TGTGCCAGCAGCCAACAGGGGGGAGAGGGCACTGAAGCTTTCTTT. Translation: CASSQQGGEGTEAFF.